The TCR beta chain under discussion was sequenced for a study of prognosis after radiotherapy for stage I lung cancer. The CDR3 sequence is 14 residues long. V was pared by 2 bases and J by 3 bases, with 10 bases between. Germline CDR1 SNHLY, CDR2 FYNNEI. Starting from genomic DNA, TCR beta CDR3 was amplified through two-round multiplex PCR. Amplification in first-round PCR relied on primers specific to each TRBV and TRBJ gene. MiXCR, run by TCRdb on the multiplex PCR reads, gives a single entry per CDR3 protein. The profile shows 15,000 to 20,000 distinct CDR3 sequences, over 45% of them singletons. CT and PET/CT showed node-negative disease in all patients, none of whom had received prior chemotherapy or radiotherapy or had other malignancies.

The sample here was PBMCs, taken before or after stereotactic body radiation therapy (not recorded which). The chain recombines TRBV2 with TRBJ1-1; D unresolved. The receptor comes from a donor over 45 with non-small cell lung cancer. CDR3 loop: CASSERAADTEAFF. CDR3 nucleotides: TGTGCCAGCAGTGAAAGGGCCGCGGACACTGAAGCTTTCTTT.